One sample yielded the 24 T cell receptor beta chains listed below, sequenced in a study of blood T cell repertoires in COVID-19. Clones were sequenced by immunoSEQ multiplex PCR, and TCRdb holds only the in-frame ones, with some missing. The sample lists 70,000 to 85,000 clones, around 83% occurring once. Sequenced material: peripheral blood. The receptors here all came from a woman of 80 years or more in a cohort sampled during active or convalescent COVID-19.

About this clone itself: Within the sample, other DNA sequences also encode this same CDR3. The chain links TRBV7-9 to TRBJ1-4; TRBD1 aligns across 8 bases. Germline V gene lookup returns CDR1 SEHNR and CDR2 FQNEAQ (reference sequence). The CDR3 is 14 residues long. V lost 3 bases to trimming and J lost 3 bases; unmatched junction nucleotides: 0. CDR3 sequence reads: CASSLGQANEKLFF. CDR3 nucleotides: TGTGCCAGCAGCTTGGGACAGGCTAATGAAAAACTGTTTTTT.

In its sample, this clone was seen a few times. This chain links TRBV2 with TRBJ2-2; D gene unclear. The CDR3 loop spans 13 amino acids. V dropped 2 bases and J dropped 1 base, with 2 bases sitting between them. CDR1 SNHLY and CDR2 FYNNEI come from the germline V gene. Here the CDR3 DNA reads TGTGCCAGCAGTGAACGGAACACCGGGGAGCTGTTTTTT. It encodes CASSERNTGELFF.

The V gene is TRBV19, the J gene TRBJ1-1; TRBD1 agrees at 9 bases. Germline trimming cut 7 bases from V and 0 bases from J; bases unmatched to any gene: 3. The CDR3 sequence is 14 residues long. Germline CDR1 reads LNHDA; CDR2 reads SQIVND (reference sequence). For the CDR3, the DNA is TGTGCCAGTACGGACAGGGGATTGAACACTGAAGCTTTCTTT. This translates into CASTDRGLNTEAFF.

The rearrangement links TRBV5-1 to TRBJ1-1; a weak D match, TRBD1 (5 bases). Per germline, CDR1 SGHRS and CDR2 YFSETQ. The CDR3 sequence is 13 residues long. The germline V and J ends were trimmed by 2 bases and 7 bases, with 12 bases remaining between them. CDR3 nucleotide sequence: TGCGCCAGCAGCTTCCCCGACGGGGGTGAAGCTTTCTTT. This encodes CASSFPDGGEAFF. The complete variable domain, with remaining parts taken from reference TRBV5-1 and TRBJ1-1, reads KAGVTQTPRYLIKTRGQQVTLSCSPISGHRSVSWYQQTPGQGLQFLFEYFSETQRNKGNFPGRFSGRQFSNSRSEMNVSTLELGDSALYLCASSFPDGGEAFFGQGTRLTVV.

The V gene is TRBV5-1, the J gene TRBJ1-2; 8 bases are shared with TRBD1. Trimming at V came to 4 bases and at J to 4 bases, leaving 3 bases not matched to a gene. The CDR3 has 13 residues. Germline values: CDR1 SGHRS, CDR2 YFSETQ. Here the CDR3 reads CASSMDRAYGYTF. CDR3 DNA sequence: TGCGCCAGCAGCATGGACAGGGCCTATGGCTACACCTTC.

The J gene is TRBJ2-7, the V gene TRBV10-2, with D perhaps matching TRBD2 (5 bases). Looked up from germline, CDR1 is WSHSY and CDR2 is SAAADI. The V end was cut by 6 bases, the J end by 2 bases, with 8 bases between. This CDR3 contains 12 residues. CDR3 bases: TGCGCCAGCAGGGGAGACCCCTACGAGCAGTACTTC. Amino acids: CASRGDPYEQYF.

This clone was recorded a few times. The chain's CDR3 is CASSRTSDGETQYF. In nucleotides, the CDR3 is TGTGCCAGCAGCCGGACTAGCGACGGGGAGACCCAGTACTTC. The rearrangement uses TRBV5-4 and TRBJ2-5, with 9 bases identical to TRBD2. The germline V gene has CDR1 SGHNT and CDR2 YYREEE (reference sequence). This CDR3 region has 14 residues. J lost 5 bases, V lost 4 bases, and 6 bases had no gene match.

The chain couples TRBV2 to TRBJ1-5, with 7 positions matching TRBD1. J was trimmed by 1 base and V by 5 bases; bases with no gene match: 5. This CDR3 spans 15 amino acids. CDR1 SNHLY and CDR2 FYNNEI come from the germline V gene. Here the CDR3 DNA reads TGTGCCAGCAGTATAGGGGGCTCGAGCAATCAGCCCCAGCATTTT. It codes for CASSIGGSSNQPQHF.

CDR3 nucleotides: TGTGCCAGCAGCCCCCGGCGGATGATGAACACTGAAGCTTTCTTT. It yields the protein CASSPRRMMNTEAFF. The chain uses TRBV7-2 and TRBJ1-1; D unresolved. V lost 5 bases and J 0 bases, leaving 13 bases between the germline ends. CDR3 size: 15 residues. The germline CDR1 and CDR2 sequences are SGHTA and FQGNSA.

Here the CDR3 DNA reads TGTGCCAGCAAGTCGACTAGCGGGAGGGGCACAGATACGCAGTATTTT. This translates into CASKSTSGRGTDTQYF. The rearrangement joins TRBV2 to TRBJ2-3; 14 bases agree with TRBD2. This CDR3 comprises 16 residues. The trim removed 7 bases at V and 1 base at J, leaving 4 bases unmatched. CDR1 is SNHLY, CDR2 FYNNEI, per germline. Variable domain in full (rest from reference TRBV2 and TRBJ2-3): EPEVTQTPSHQVTQMGQEVILRCVPISNHLYFYWYRQILGQKVEFLVSFYNNEISEKSEIFDDQFSVERPDGSNFTLKIRSTKLEDSAMYFCASKSTSGRGTDTQYFGPGTRLTVL.

The chain uses TRBV19 and TRBJ2-2; perhaps TRBD1 as D (5 bases). V gave up 6 bases and J gave up 5 bases, with 16 bases separating them. This CDR3 contains 15 residues. Germline lookup yields CDR1 LNHDA and CDR2 SQIVND (reference sequence). The CDR3 loop reads CASRTVSGMTGELFF. In DNA form, the CDR3 reads TGTGCCAGTAGAACTGTATCAGGGATGACCGGGGAGCTGTTTTTT.

The V call is TRBV5-4, the J call TRBJ2-1; 7 bases align to TRBD2. Germline CDR1 reads SGHNT; CDR2 reads YYREEE (reference sequence). Trimming removed 0 bases from V and 0 bases from J; junction bases left unmatched: 3. CDR3 length equals 16 residues. CDR3 in amino acids: CASSLGGGSSYNEQFF. The CDR3 coding sequence is TGTGCCAGCAGCTTGGGTGGCGGGAGCTCCTACAATGAGCAGTTCTTC.

V gene TRBV10-3 combines with J gene TRBJ2-1; TRBD2 aligns across 8 bases. Per germline, CDR1 ENHRY and CDR2 SYGVKD. The CDR3 runs to 19 residues. V dropped 6 bases and J dropped 0; count of bases not matched to a gene: 16. This chain's CDR3 is CAIRGIGSSGKSSYNEQFF. The CDR3 DNA is TGTGCCATCAGGGGAATAGGTAGTAGCGGGAAGAGCTCCTACAATGAGCAGTTCTTC.

The chain couples TRBV28 to TRBJ1-2; possible D gene TRBD1, 5 bases. The CDR3 has 13 residues. CDR1 and CDR2 from the germline V gene are MDHEN and SYDVKM. V was pared by 4 bases and J by 4 bases, with 10 bases between. In DNA, the CDR3 is TGTGCCAGCAGTTCCCAGGGATTCTATGGCTACACCTTC. Its translation is CASSSQGFYGYTF.

This chain links TRBV24-1 with TRBJ2-3; 7 bases match TRBD1. The CDR3 runs 18 residues. Germline CDR1 reads KGHDR; CDR2 reads SFDVKD. V trimming: 1 base; J trimming: 1 base; junction bases outside the gene matches: 10. CDR3 amino acids: CATSDFTGRGGGTDTQYF. Here the CDR3 DNA reads TGTGCCACCAGTGATTTTACGGGGAGAGGGGGCGGCACAGATACGCAGTATTTT.

The V and J genes are TRBV2 and TRBJ2-1; 11 bases are a match to TRBD2. Germline values: CDR1 SNHLY, CDR2 FYNNEI. J was trimmed by 8 bases and V by 1 base; bases with no gene match: 4. The CDR3 has 15 amino acids. CDR3 sequence: CASSEGLAGGYEQFF. Written as DNA, the CDR3 is TGTGCCAGCAGTGAAGGTCTAGCGGGAGGATATGAGCAGTTCTTC.

The chain's CDR3 is CASREDRAMTEAFF. CDR3 coding DNA: TGTGCCAGCAGGGAGGACAGGGCGATGACTGAAGCTTTCTTT. This chain joins TRBV2 and TRBJ1-1; 8 bases are shared with TRBD1. Germline-derived CDR1 and CDR2 are SNHLY and FYNNEI. This CDR3 is built from 14 residues. Trimming cost V 6 bases and J 5 bases; bases outside gene matches: 8.

The chain uses TRBV6-1 and TRBJ2-7; no clear D gene. Germline V gene lookup returns CDR1 MNHNS and CDR2 SASEGT. The CDR3 runs to 12 residues. The germline V and J ends were trimmed by 3 bases and 3 bases, with 6 bases remaining between them. The CDR3 region is CASSDLVYEQYV. The CDR3 nucleotides read TGTGCCAGCAGTGATCTCGTCTACGAGCAGTACGTC.

This clone was counted only a few times. The chain couples TRBV5-8 to TRBJ1-3; 9 positions agree with TRBD1. The CDR3 runs 16 residues. In germline, CDR1 is SGHTS, CDR2 YDEGEE. The trim removed 4 bases at V and 4 bases at J, leaving 9 bases unmatched. CDR3 protein: CASSPRDRVAGNTIYF. As DNA, the CDR3 is TGTGCCAGCAGCCCCCGGGACAGGGTTGCGGGAAACACCATATATTTT. The variable domain in full, with the rest retrieved from reference TRBV5-8 and TRBJ1-3, is EAGVTQSPTHLIKTRGQQATLRCSPISGHTSVYWYQQALGLGLQFLLWYDEGEERNRGNFPPRFSGRQFPNYSSELNVNALELEDSALYLCASSPRDRVAGNTIYFGEGSWLTVV.

The chain joins TRBV19 to TRBJ2-7, with a weak D call TRBD2 (5 bases). Trimming removed 9 bases from V and 5 bases from J, with 14 bases in between. This CDR3 is 12 amino acids long. Germline loops: CDR1 LNHDA, CDR2 SQIVND (reference sequence). CDR3 residues: CARADGSNEQYF. The CDR3 nucleotides read TGTGCCAGAGCGGACGGTTCCAACGAGCAGTACTTC.

V is TRBV6-6 and J is TRBJ1-3; 7 bases map to TRBD1. Germline V lookup: CDR1 MNHNY, CDR2 SVGAGI (reference sequence). Trimming cost V 6 bases and J 2 bases; bases outside gene matches: 4. CDR3 size: 14 residues. DNA for the CDR3: TGTGCCAGCAGGGCGGGACAGACTGGAAACACCATATATTTT. Amino acid sequence: CASRAGQTGNTIYF.

The chain couples TRBV28 to TRBJ2-6; 8 bases align to TRBD1. Losses at the gene ends were 8 bases for V and 2 bases for J; bases not matched to a gene: 2. This CDR3 comprises 14 residues. The germline V gene has CDR1 MDHEN and CDR2 SYDVKM. The CDR3 loop is CASRTGTGANVLTF. In DNA form, the CDR3 reads TGTGCCAGCCGGACAGGGACTGGGGCCAACGTCCTGACTTTC.

V is TRBV5-4 and J is TRBJ1-6; 8 bases align to TRBD1. The germline V gene has CDR1 SGHNT and CDR2 YYREEE (reference sequence). The CDR3 is 15 amino acids. Trimming cost V 4 bases and J 6 bases; bases outside gene matches: 6. The CDR3 loop is CASSTPGQANSPLHF. The CDR3 DNA is TGTGCCAGCAGCACTCCGGGACAGGCTAATTCACCCCTCCACTTT. Full variable domain (missing parts from reference TRBV5-4 and TRBJ1-6): ETGVTQSPTHLIKTRGQQVTLRCSSQSGHNTVSWYQQALGQGPQFIFQYYREEENGRGNFPPRFSGLQFPNYSSELNVNALELDDSALYLCASSTPGQANSPLHFGNGTRLTVT.

This chain connects TRBV2 to TRBJ1-2; D uncertain. This CDR3 region has 14 residues. V dropped 3 bases and J dropped 0 bases, with 8 bases sitting between them. Germline loops: CDR1 SNHLY, CDR2 FYNNEI. In DNA, the CDR3 is TGTGCCAGCAGTGACGGGATAACTAACTATGGCTACACCTTC. Protein: CASSDGITNYGYTF.